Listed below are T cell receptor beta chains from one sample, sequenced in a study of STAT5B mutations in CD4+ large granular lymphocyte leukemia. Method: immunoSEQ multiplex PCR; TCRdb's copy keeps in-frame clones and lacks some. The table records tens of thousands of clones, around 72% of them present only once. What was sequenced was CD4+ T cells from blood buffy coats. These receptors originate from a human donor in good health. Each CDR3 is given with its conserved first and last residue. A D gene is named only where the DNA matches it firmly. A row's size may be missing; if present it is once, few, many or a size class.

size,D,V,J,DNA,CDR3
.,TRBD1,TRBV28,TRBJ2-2,TGTGCCAGCAGTTTATATGGACAGGGGGGCGCCGGGGAGCTGTTTTTT,CASSLYGQGGAGELFF
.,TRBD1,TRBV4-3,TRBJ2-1,TGCGCCAGCAGCCCCTCGGGACAGGTGGACAATGAGCAGTTCTTC,CASSPSGQVDNEQFF
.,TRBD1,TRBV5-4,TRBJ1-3,TGTGCCAGCAGCAAGGACAGGGGGAACACCATATATTTT,CASSKDRGNTIYF
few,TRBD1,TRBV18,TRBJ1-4,TGTGCCAGCTCACCGACAGGGGCAGGCGGAAAACTGTTTTTT,CASSPTGAGGKLFF
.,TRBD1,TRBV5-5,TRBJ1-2,TGTGCCAGCAGCTTCGGACAGGGGGTTAACTATGGCTACACCTTC,CASSFGQGVNYGYTF
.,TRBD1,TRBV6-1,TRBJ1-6,TGTGCCAGCAGTGAGCTAGGGACAGGGGGTAATTCACCCCTCCACTTT,CASSELGTGGNSPLHF
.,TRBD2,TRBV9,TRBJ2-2,TGTGCCAGCAGCCTCCAGACTAGCGCGAACGGGGAGCTGTTTTTT,CASSLQTSANGELFF
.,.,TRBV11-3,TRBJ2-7,TGTGCCAGCAGCCAATCGGAGTACGAGCAGTACTTC,CASSQSEYEQYF
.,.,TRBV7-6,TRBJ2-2,TGTGCCAGCAGGGTAAACACCGGGGAGCTGTTTTTT,CASRVNTGELFF
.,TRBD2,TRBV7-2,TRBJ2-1,TGTGCCAGCAGCTTGACTAGCGGGGGATACAATGAGCAGTTCTTC,CASSLTSGGYNEQFF
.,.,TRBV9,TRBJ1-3,TGTGCCAGCAGCGTGGCCCCCGCGCAGGTCTCTGGAAACACCATATATTTT,CASSVAPAQVSGNTIYF
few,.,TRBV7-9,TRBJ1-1,TGTGCCAGCAGCTTAGGGGGACAGAACACTGAAGCTTTCTTT,CASSLGGQNTEAFF
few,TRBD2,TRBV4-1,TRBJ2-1,TGCGCCAGCAGCCACCTGGGACTAGCGGGTCCGAGCTCCTACAATGAGCAGTTCTTC,CASSHLGLAGPSSYNEQFF
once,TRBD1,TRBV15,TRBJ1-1,TGTGCCACCAGCAGAGACTACAGGGGTTGGGGGAACACTGAAGCTTTCTTT,CATSRDYRGWGNTEAFF
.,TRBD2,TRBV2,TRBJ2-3,TGTGCCAGCAAAGAGACTAGCGGGGCCGGAGATACGCAGTATTTT,CASKETSGAGDTQYF
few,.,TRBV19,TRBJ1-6,TGTGCCAGTACCCAATTGCAGGGATCTAATTCACCCCTCCACTTT,CASTQLQGSNSPLHF
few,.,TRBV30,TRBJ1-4,TGTGCCTGGAGTGTAGGGGCAGTCAGGGAAAAACTGTTTTTT,CAWSVGAVREKLFF
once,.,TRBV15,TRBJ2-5,TGTGCCACCAGCAGAGCAGAAGAGACCCAGTACTTC,CATSRAEETQYF
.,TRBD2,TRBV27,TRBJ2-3,TGTGCCAGCAGTCCTTCGACTAGCGGGGGAGGGGATACGCAGTATTTT,CASSPSTSGGGDTQYF
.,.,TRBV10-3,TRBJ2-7,TGTGCCATCAGTGAGGGGACCCGTGGCTCCTACGAGCAGTACTTC,CAISEGTRGSYEQYF
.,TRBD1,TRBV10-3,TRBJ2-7,TGTGCCATCAGTGGGGGACAGTCTAACTCCTACGAGCAGTACTTC,CAISGGQSNSYEQYF
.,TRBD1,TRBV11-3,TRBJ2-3,TGTGCCAGCAGCCACGAAGGGACAGCCGTCACAGATACGCAGTATTTT,CASSHEGTAVTDTQYF